The 21 T cell receptor beta chains listed next were all sequenced from one sample in a study of long-term antiretroviral therapy in people with HIV. The authors ran the immunoSEQ assay, v3.0, at survey level. This table comes from immunoSEQ multiplex PCR, and its TCRdb copy is limited to in-frame clones, with some not included. This table holds approximately 7,900 clones, over 75% found once. Sample: unsorted PBMCs, taken 0.1 years after starting antiretroviral therapy. The receptors stem from a man in his forties with HIV.

The gene calls are TRBV27 and TRBJ2-7; perhaps TRBD1 as D (6 bases). Per the germline V gene, CDR1 is MNHEY and CDR2 is SMNVEV (reference sequence). Trimming shortened V by 5 bases and J by 1 base, and 9 bases separated the two germline ends. This CDR3 comprises 13 residues. CDR3 in amino acids: CASSRTVSYEQYF. In DNA form, the CDR3 reads TGTGCCAGCAGTAGGACAGTTTCCTACGAGCAGTACTTC.

The chain carries TRBV5-1 and TRBJ2-7; the match to TRBD1 covers 9 bases. This CDR3 has 14 residues. The V gene end was trimmed by 4 bases and the J gene end by 5 bases; junction bases not matched to a gene: 7. Germline loops: CDR1 SGHRS, CDR2 YFSETQ. The CDR3 loop reads CASSAAGQGHEQYF. The CDR3 nucleotides read TGCGCCAGCAGCGCCGCGGGACAGGGTCACGAGCAGTACTTC.

The chain recombines TRBV9 with TRBJ2-3; 15 nucleotides agree with TRBD2. From germline, CDR1 is SGDLS and CDR2 YYNGEE. V was clipped by 3 bases and J by 4 bases; unmatched bases: 9. This CDR3 has 18 residues. CDR3 protein: CASSGRTSGGARPDTQYF. The CDR3 DNA follows: TGTGCCAGCAGCGGACGGACTAGCGGGGGGGCTAGGCCAGATACGCAGTATTTT.

The rearrangement joins TRBV2 to TRBJ2-7; no definite D call. Trimming removed 3 bases at V and 0 bases at J, with 9 bases between. Germline CDR1 and CDR2: SNHLY and FYNNEI. The CDR3 contains 14 residues. CDR3 sequence (DNA): TGTGCCAGCAGTGACGCGAGGAGCTCCTACGAGCAGTACTTC. It codes for CASSDARSSYEQYF.

The CDR3 region has the DNA TGCGCCAGCAGTGAGTTGGGAAACGAGCAGTACTTC. It codes for CASSELGNEQYF. The chain is built from TRBV10-1 and TRBJ2-7; D not certain. Germline CDR1 WNHNN, CDR2 SYGVQD (reference sequence). The CDR3 is 12 amino acids. Trimming pared 1 base from V and 5 bases from J, leaving 6 bases between.

The chain employs TRBV19 and TRBJ1-2; 8 bases map to TRBD1. The germline V gene has CDR1 LNHDA and CDR2 SQIVND (reference sequence). Trimming removed 1 base from V and 4 bases from J; junction bases left unmatched: 5. This CDR3 spans 15 amino acids. The CDR3 coding sequence is TGTGCCAGTAGTATAGCTCCAGGGGGCGGCTATGGCTACACCTTC. Its translation is CASSIAPGGGYGYTF.

The rearrangement joins TRBV5-4 to TRBJ2-3, with 16 bases that match TRBD2. The CDR3 loop spans 19 amino acids. The V and J ends lost 0 bases and 1 base, in that order; junction bases with no gene match: 5. Germline V gene data show CDR1 as SGHNT and CDR2 as YYREEE (reference sequence). The CDR3 here is CASSLGPGLAGGGTDTQYF. CDR3 nucleotides: TGTGCCAGCAGCTTGGGGCCGGGACTAGCGGGGGGGGGCACAGATACGCAGTATTTT.

The chain is built from TRBV28 and TRBJ2-7, with a weak D call TRBD1 (6 bases). The germline CDR1 and CDR2 sequences are MDHEN and SYDVKM. The CDR3 is 12 residues long. Between the trimmed V and J ends, which lost 5 bases and 5 bases, there was a span of 10 bases. The CDR3 here is CASSATGHEQYF. DNA of the CDR3: TGTGCCAGCAGTGCTACAGGGCACGAGCAGTACTTC.

The chain employs TRBV27 and TRBJ2-2; no firm D call. The germline V and J ends were trimmed by 1 base and 4 bases, with 10 bases remaining between them. The CDR3 is made up of 15 amino acids. CDR1 MNHEY and CDR2 SMNVEV come from the germline V gene (reference sequence). CDR3 protein: CASSLYERGTGELFF. The CDR3 DNA reads as TGTGCCAGCAGTTTATACGAAAGAGGCACCGGGGAGCTGTTTTTT.

V and J are TRBV12-5 and TRBJ1-4; possibly TRBD1 for D (5 bases). Germline loops: CDR1 LGHNT, CDR2 FRNRAP. The V and J ends lost 6 bases and 6 bases respectively, with 14 bases between them. The length of the CDR3 is 14 residues. Here the CDR3 reads CASGKGDRDEKLFF. CDR3 DNA sequence: TGTGCTAGTGGCAAAGGCGACAGAGATGAAAAACTGTTTTTT.

There are a few counts of this clone. The chain has TRBV5-4 and TRBJ2-7; 11 bases map to TRBD1. The length of the CDR3 is 15 residues. Looked up from germline, CDR1 is SGHNT and CDR2 is YYREEE (reference sequence). With 0 bases clipped from V and 6 bases from J, the junction kept 5 bases outside the gene matches. In DNA, the CDR3 is TGTGCCAGCAGCTTGGTCCGGACAGGGGGCGCCGAGCAGTACTTC. The encoded protein is CASSLVRTGGAEQYF.

The chain employs TRBV7-2 and TRBJ2-2; unclear D gene. The CDR3 loop spans 13 amino acids. Looked up from germline, CDR1 is SGHTA and CDR2 is FQGNSA. Trimming took 2 bases from V and 8 from J, leaving 9 bases between them. The CDR3 sequence is CASSLSGWGELFF. CDR3 in DNA: TGTGCCAGCAGCTTATCAGGTTGGGGGGAGCTGTTTTTT. Full variable domain (remainder filled in from reference TRBV7-2 and TRBJ2-2): GAGVSQSPSNKVTEKGKDVELRCDPISGHTALYWYRQSLGQGLEFLIYFQGNSAPDKSGLPSDRFSAERTGGSVSTLTIQRTQQEDSAVYLCASSLSGWGELFFGEGSRLTVL.

The chain links TRBV28 to TRBJ1-2, with D maybe TRBD1 (6 bases). This CDR3 spans 16 amino acids. Trimming left V 4 bases short and J 9 bases short, with 24 bases between. Germline-derived CDR1 and CDR2 are MDHEN and SYDVKM. CDR3 in amino acids: CASSSAQGSPLLRYTF. The CDR3 coding sequence is TGTGCCAGCAGTTCGGCGCAGGGGAGCCCCCTACTTCGCTACACCTTC.

V is TRBV6-6 and J is TRBJ1-2, with 9 bases fitting TRBD1. Germline V CDR1 and CDR2: MNHNY, SVGAGI (reference sequence). Trimming cost V 7 bases and J 4 bases; bases outside gene matches: 10. This CDR3 contains 15 residues. The CDR3 sequence is CASKRDREVAYGYTF. For the CDR3, the DNA is TGTGCCAGCAAAAGGGACAGGGAAGTTGCCTATGGCTACACCTTC.

The rearrangement joins TRBV19 to TRBJ2-2; D is possibly TRBD1 or TRBD2 (5 bases each). With 5 bases removed from V and 0 bases from J, the gap between germline ends came to 16 bases. CDR3 length: 17 residues. The germline CDR1 and CDR2 sequences are LNHDA and SQIVND (reference sequence). CDR3 in DNA: TGTGCCAGTAGTCCAGGGTTAGCGTCCGCGAACACCGGGGAGCTGTTTTTT. The encoded protein is CASSPGLASANTGELFF.

This rearrangement joins TRBV6-5 to TRBJ2-7, with D uncertain. This CDR3 has 16 amino acids. The germline V gene encodes CDR1 MNHEY and CDR2 SVGAGI. Trimming cost V 0 bases and J 0 bases, with 12 bases left between them. The CDR3 protein is CASSYSSVGSSYEQYF. CDR3 in DNA: TGTGCCAGCAGTTACTCGAGTGTGGGTAGCTCCTACGAGCAGTACTTC.

V is TRBV6-5 and J is TRBJ1-2, with D possibly TRBD1 on 6 matching bases. Germline assignment: CDR1 MNHEY and CDR2 SVGAGI. V lost 4 bases, J lost 5 bases, and 17 bases lay in between. The CDR3 is 15 amino acids. The CDR3 DNA reads as TGTGCCAGCAGTTTATCGGGGGCTAGTCTATATGGCTACACCTTC. It codes for CASSLSGASLYGYTF.

The V call is TRBV30, the J call TRBJ2-2; D is perhaps TRBD2 (7 bases). The V and J ends lost 5 bases and 1 base respectively, with 17 bases between them. Germline V CDR1 and CDR2: GTSNPN, SVGIG (reference sequence). This CDR3 has 16 amino acids. The chain's CDR3 is CAWRSRRGGNTGELFF. CDR3 in DNA: TGTGCCTGGCGGTCCAGGAGGGGGGGGAACACCGGGGAGCTGTTTTTT.

The V call is TRBV9, the J call TRBJ2-2; 7 bases map to TRBD2. In germline, CDR1 is SGDLS, CDR2 YYNGEE. CDR3 length: 14 amino acids. With V trimmed by 3 bases and J by 6 bases, 5 bases remained unmatched. CDR3 region: CASSGGLGAGELFF. The CDR3, as DNA: TGTGCCAGCAGCGGTGGACTAGGCGCCGGGGAGCTGTTTTTT.

The rearrangement links TRBV7-8 to TRBJ2-3, with D unclear. The CDR3 has 14 amino acids. Looked up from germline, CDR1 is SGHVS and CDR2 is FQNEAQ. The ends were cut back, 1 base at V and 1 base at J, with 6 bases in the middle. The CDR3 region is CASSLEGRTDTQYF. The CDR3 bases are TGTGCCAGCAGCTTAGAAGGCCGCACAGATACGCAGTATTTT. Supplemented by reference TRBV7-8 and TRBJ2-3, the full variable domain reads GAGVSQSPRYKVAKRGQDVALRCDPISGHVSLFWYQQALGQGPEFLTYFQNEAQLDKSGLPSDRFFAERPEGSVSTLKIQRTQQEDSAVYLCASSLEGRTDTQYFGPGTRLTVL.

This sequence joins TRBV27 and TRBJ2-1; TRBD1 matches at 9 bases. The length of the CDR3 is 16 residues. Germline V gene lookup returns CDR1 MNHEY and CDR2 SMNVEV (reference sequence). V lost 4 bases to trimming and J lost 9 bases; unmatched junction nucleotides: 13. The CDR3 DNA sequence: TGTGCCAGCAGTTCCCCCTCCCGGGACAGGGTTGGTGAGCAGTTCTTC. This gives the protein CASSSPSRDRVGEQFF.